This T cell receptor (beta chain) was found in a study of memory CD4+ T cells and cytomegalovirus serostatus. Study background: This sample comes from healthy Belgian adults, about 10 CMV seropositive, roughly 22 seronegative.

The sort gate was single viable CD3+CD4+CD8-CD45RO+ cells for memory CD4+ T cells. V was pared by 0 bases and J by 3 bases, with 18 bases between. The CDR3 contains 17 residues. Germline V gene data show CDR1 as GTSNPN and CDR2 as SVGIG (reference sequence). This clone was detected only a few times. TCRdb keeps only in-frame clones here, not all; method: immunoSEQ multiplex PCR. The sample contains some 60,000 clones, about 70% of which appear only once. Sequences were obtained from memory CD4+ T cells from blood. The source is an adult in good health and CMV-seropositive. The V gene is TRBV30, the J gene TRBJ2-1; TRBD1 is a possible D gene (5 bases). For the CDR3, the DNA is TGTGCCTGGAGTGTATGGGGTAGCAGCCAGGGCTACAATGAGCAGTTCTTC. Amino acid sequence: CAWSVWGSSQGYNEQFF. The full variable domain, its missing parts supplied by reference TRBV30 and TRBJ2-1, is SQTIHQWPATLVQPVGSPLSLECTVEGTSNPNLYWYRQAAGRGLQLLFYSVGIGQISSEVPQNLSASRPQDRQFILSSKKLLLSDSGFYLCAWSVWGSSQGYNEQFFGPGTRLTVL.